This TCR beta chain was recorded in a study of blood T cell repertoires in COVID-19. Across the study: COVID-19 samples, acute and convalescent, were from the United States, Italy and Spain. Sample material is recorded as cDNA or gDNA derived from T cells, B-cell-depleted T cells, or PBMCs.

The assay was immunoSEQ multiplex PCR, and TCRdb's table has in-frame clones only and misses some. This sample carries around 130,000 clones, around 82% of them seen once, and the ten largest clones take 1.4%. Trimming removed 3 bases from V and 1 base from J, with 15 bases in between. CDR1 is LGHNA, CDR2 YNFKEQ, per germline. The CDR3 covers 16 residues. The chain couples TRBV4-2 to TRBJ2-5, with a tentative D call TRBD1 (5 bases). The receptor was derived from a man between 60 and 75 years old with acute or convalescent COVID-19. Sequenced material: peripheral blood. Here the CDR3 DNA reads TGTGCCAGCAGCCACGGCAGGGATACCTCCCAAGAGACCCAGTACTTC. Translated, it gives CASSHGRDTSQETQYF.